These 27 T cell receptor beta chains came from one sample sequenced in a study of Tregs in tolerant kidney transplant recipients. Using immunoSEQ multiplex PCR, the repertoire was profiled, and TCRdb retains in-frame clones only, with some absent. This table holds tens of thousands of clones, 80% to 90% found once. Related graft donors supplied nonmyeloablative bone marrow transplants, and mixed chimerism was transient. Sample: CD4+ T cells from blood (PBMCs), taken 6 months after the transplant. The receptors derive from a human patient who received a combined kidney and bone marrow transplant. A subset of T cells may come from the graft donor.

J is TRBJ2-5 and V is TRBV18, with D perhaps matching TRBD2 (6 bases). This CDR3 has 16 residues. The germline V gene has CDR1 KGHSH and CDR2 LQKENI. The V end lost 0 bases, the J end lost 0 bases, and 11 bases lay between the germline ends. In nucleotides, the CDR3 is TGTGCCAGCTCACCACCGAGCGGGCTACACCAAGAGACCCAGTACTTC. As protein: CASSPPSGLHQETQYF.

For the CDR3, the DNA is TGTGCCTGGAGTTCAGAGGCCACCTATGGCTACACCTTC. Its translation is CAWSSEATYGYTF. The chain carries TRBV30 and TRBJ1-2, with unresolved D. The V gene lost 2 bases and the J gene lost 4 bases, with 11 bases spanning the gap. CDR1 and CDR2 (germline): GTSNPN, SVGIG (reference sequence). The CDR3 length is 13 residues.

The chain joins TRBV7-9 to TRBJ2-5; D remains unclear. Germline V gene lookup returns CDR1 SEHNR and CDR2 FQNEAQ (reference sequence). V shed 2 bases and J shed 4 bases, with 14 bases lying between them. This CDR3 is 15 amino acids long. The CDR3 DNA reads TGTGCCAGCAGCTTAAACGCACAGTGGCCAGAGACCCAGTACTTC. It codes for CASSLNAQWPETQYF.

The chain recombines TRBV5-1 with TRBJ2-5; 11 bases map to TRBD2. The CDR3 is 15 residues long. V shed 3 bases and J 6 bases; nucleotides not matched to a gene: 7. Germline-derived CDR1 and CDR2 are SGHRS and YFSETQ. In DNA form, the CDR3 reads TGCGCCAGCAGCTACCCTAGCGGGGGGATGAAGACCCAGTACTTC. Its translation: CASSYPSGGMKTQYF.

Comments on this clone: One end of the junction does not line up with germline, which may come from a read error. V usage is TRBV4-1 and J usage is TRBJ2-1; 9 bases line up with TRBD1. This CDR3 has 15 residues. Germline V CDR1 and CDR2: MGHRA, YSYEKL. The CDR3 DNA is TGTGCCAGCAGCCAAGGACAGGGGACCGACAATGAGCAGTTCTTC. This gives the protein CASSQGQGTDNEQFF.

This chain links TRBV27 with TRBJ1-6; 7 bases agree with TRBD1. CDR3 size: 14 residues. Trimming removed 6 bases from V and 16 bases from J; junction bases left unmatched: 15. Germline lookup yields CDR1 MNHEY and CDR2 SMNVEV (reference sequence). CDR3 DNA: TGTGCCAGCAGCCGGGACAGACAAGGATTTCCACTCCACTTT. Translated: CASSRDRQGFPLHF.

Written as DNA, the CDR3 is TGTGCCAGCAGCGAACAGGGTACGGGAACTGAAGCTTTCTTT. Protein product: CASSEQGTGTEAFF. V gene TRBV7-9 combines with J gene TRBJ1-1, with a possible D match to TRBD1 (6 bases). Germline V lookup: CDR1 SEHNR, CDR2 FQNEAQ (reference sequence). The V end was cut by 5 bases, the J end by 5 bases, with 15 bases between. The CDR3 totals 14 residues.

This sequence joins TRBV14 and TRBJ1-1, with D unresolved. The CDR3 sequence is 14 residues long. Germline values: CDR1 SGHDN, CDR2 FVKESK. Trimming left V 3 bases short and J 4 bases short, with 12 bases between. The CDR3 protein is CASSQRASGTEAFF. The CDR3 DNA sequence: TGTGCCAGCAGCCAGAGGGCCTCCGGCACTGAAGCTTTCTTT.

The rearrangement joins TRBV7-9 to TRBJ2-2; D is undetermined. V lost 6 bases and J 5 bases, leaving 16 bases between the germline ends. The length of the CDR3 is 15 residues. CDR1 is SEHNR and CDR2 is FQNEAQ in the germline V gene (reference sequence). The CDR3, as DNA: TGTGCCAGCAGTTTTTTGGGCACGGCAACCGGGGAGCTGTTTTTT. Amino acid sequence: CASSFLGTATGELFF.

The V and J genes are TRBV7-2 and TRBJ2-5; no firm D call. Germline values: CDR1 SGHTA, CDR2 FQGNSA. This CDR3 has 11 amino acids. V gave up 5 bases and J gave up 7 bases, with 8 bases separating them. CDR3 amino acids: CASSPSWTQYF. CDR3 bases: TGTGCCAGCAGCCCCTCCTGGACCCAGTACTTC.

The V call is TRBV11-3, the J call TRBJ2-1; TRBD1 matches 7 bases. CDR1 SGHNT and CDR2 YENEEA come from the germline V gene. The length of the CDR3 is 15 residues. With 5 bases clipped from V and 5 bases from J, the junction kept 9 bases outside the gene matches. The CDR3 sequence: CASSLTSTGDNEQFF. CDR3 DNA sequence: TGTGCCAGCAGCCTCACCTCCACAGGGGACAATGAGCAGTTCTTC.

V gene TRBV6-5 combines with J gene TRBJ2-7; 12 bases align to TRBD1. The trim removed 5 bases at V and 4 bases at J, leaving 3 bases unmatched. The germline V gene has CDR1 MNHEY and CDR2 SVGAGI. This CDR3 spans 14 amino acids. The CDR3 DNA reads as TGTGCCAGCAGTCGGGACAGGGGGCTTTACGAGCAGTACTTC. Its protein is CASSRDRGLYEQYF.

The table lists this clone with a few counts. V is TRBV11-3 and J is TRBJ2-7, with TRBD2 identical over 12 bases. Germline V gives CDR1 SGHNT, CDR2 YENEEA. Trimming cost V 4 bases and J 5 bases; bases outside gene matches: 12. This CDR3 comprises 17 residues. CDR3 sequence: CASSSWVLAGGHDEQYF. CDR3 in DNA: TGTGCCAGCAGCTCGTGGGTCCTAGCGGGAGGGCACGACGAGCAGTACTTC.

This rearrangement joins TRBV10-3 to TRBJ2-3, with 8 bases that match TRBD2. CDR1 ENHRY and CDR2 SYGVKD come from the germline V gene. This CDR3 spans 16 amino acids. V was pared by 3 bases and J by 2 bases, with 7 bases of the junction left unmatched. CDR3: CAISDQAGASTDTQYF. Written as DNA, the CDR3 is TGTGCCATCAGTGACCAAGCGGGAGCTTCCACAGATACGCAGTATTTT.

This clone was recorded once. This chain joins TRBV7-2 and TRBJ2-1; 9 bases agree with TRBD1. The CDR3 has 14 residues. Germline values: CDR1 SGHTA, CDR2 FQGNSA. The J segment lost 4 bases and the V segment lost 5 bases, leaving 3 bases of the junction unmatched. This CDR3 reads CASSRDRAYNEQFF. For the CDR3, the DNA is TGTGCCAGCAGCCGGGACAGGGCGTACAATGAGCAGTTCTTC.

The chain carries TRBV6-5 and TRBJ2-7; 8 nucleotides match TRBD1. CDR1 MNHEY and CDR2 SVGAGI come from the germline V gene. V was clipped by 2 bases and J by 4 bases; unmatched bases: 4. The CDR3 has 14 amino acids. The CDR3 loop is CASSYAGQDYEQYF. CDR3 in DNA: TGTGCCAGCAGTTACGCGGGACAGGATTACGAGCAGTACTTC.

The chain links TRBV6-1 to TRBJ2-7; TRBD2 matches 12 bases. The CDR3 runs 15 residues. CDR1 and CDR2 from the germline V gene are MNHNS and SASEGT. V gave up 7 bases and J gave up 0 bases; unmatched junction bases: 4. The CDR3 bases are TGTGCCAGCAAGACACTAGCGGGAGGCTCCTACGAGCAGTACTTC. Translation: CASKTLAGGSYEQYF.

The rearrangement links TRBV6-1 to TRBJ2-7, with 11 bases identical to TRBD1. CDR1 is MNHNS, CDR2 SASEGT, per germline. CDR3 length: 14 residues. The ends lost 3 bases at V and 6 bases at J; junction bases unmatched: 4. The CDR3 DNA follows: TGTGCCAGCAGTGAGCCGGGACAGGGGGGCGAGCAGTACTTC. It encodes CASSEPGQGGEQYF.

The CDR3 reads CASSLATGGDEQFF. CDR3 bases: TGCGCCAGCAGCTTGGCAACGGGGGGGGATGAGCAGTTCTTC. The chain carries TRBV5-1 and TRBJ2-1; 8 bases map to TRBD2. The CDR3 covers 14 residues. V shed 0 bases, J shed 8 bases, and the junction held 4 bases outside the gene matches. Germline assignment: CDR1 SGHRS and CDR2 YFSETQ.

This clone appeared a single time. The chain has TRBV9 and TRBJ2-7, with D perhaps matching TRBD2 (6 bases). V lost 2 bases and J 1 base, leaving 10 bases between the germline ends. CDR1 and CDR2 from the germline V gene are SGDLS and YYNGEE. CDR3 size: 14 residues. CDR3 region: CASSVAGTSYEQYF. In nucleotides, the CDR3 is TGTGCCAGCAGCGTCGCGGGGACTTCCTACGAGCAGTACTTC.

The J gene is TRBJ2-3, the V gene TRBV5-1; the D gene is possibly TRBD2 (5 bases). The CDR3 sequence is 15 residues long. The V and J ends lost 2 bases and 2 bases respectively, with 12 bases between them. The germline gives CDR1 SGHRS, CDR2 YFSETQ. The CDR3 bases are TGCGCCAGCAGCTTCCTGCCTCGGGACACAGATACGCAGTATTTT. It codes for CASSFLPRDTDTQYF.

V is TRBV11-3 and J is TRBJ1-2; D unclear. Trimming removed 1 base at V and 4 bases at J, with 10 bases between. The CDR3 totals 14 residues. From germline, CDR1 is SGHNT and CDR2 YENEEA. The CDR3 bases are TGTGCCAGCAGCTTAGGGCGGGGTACCTATGGCTACACCTTC. Translated: CASSLGRGTYGYTF.

This clone was detected only a few times. The J gene is TRBJ1-2, the V gene TRBV7-9; 12 nucleotides agree with TRBD1. After removal of 3 bases from V and 7 bases from J, the junction contained 0 bases not matched to a gene. There are 13 residues in the CDR3. The V gene's germline CDR1 is SEHNR and CDR2 FQNEAQ (reference sequence). The CDR3 reads CASSLGQGAGYTF. CDR3 bases: TGTGCCAGCAGCTTGGGACAGGGGGCTGGCTACACCTTC.

This chain joins TRBV5-1 and TRBJ1-2; TRBD1 matches 11 bases. Germline trimming cut 4 bases from V and 10 bases from J; bases unmatched to any gene: 12. There are 15 residues in the CDR3. Germline V gene lookup returns CDR1 SGHRS and CDR2 YFSETQ. The CDR3 region is CASSIGQGAYSHYTF. The CDR3 DNA reads as TGCGCCAGCAGCATAGGACAGGGGGCGTACTCCCACTACACCTTC.

The gene calls are TRBV5-5 and TRBJ1-2, with D perhaps TRBD1 (5 bases). The CDR3 is made up of 12 amino acids. V was clipped by 4 bases and J by 7 bases, with 11 bases between them. The germline V gene has CDR1 SGHKS and CDR2 YYEKEE (reference sequence). CDR3 DNA sequence: TGTGCCAGCAGCCCGGACAATCTTGGCTACACCTTC. Translating it yields CASSPDNLGYTF.

The V call is TRBV7-9, the J call TRBJ1-2; D may be TRBD1 (5 bases). Between the trimmed V and J ends, which lost 4 bases and 4 bases, there was a span of 16 bases. This CDR3 has 15 residues. From germline, CDR1 is SEHNR and CDR2 FQNEAQ (reference sequence). The DNA of the CDR3 is TGTGCCAGCAGCTACGACCAGGGTTTTGGCTATGGCTACACCTTC. Its translation: CASSYDQGFGYGYTF.

With regard to this clone: Germline and junction disagree at one end, which may indicate a read error. This specimen includes other DNA sequences encoding the same CDR3. The chain employs TRBV30 and TRBJ1-6; tentative D call: TRBD1 (5 bases). CDR3 length: 14 amino acids. Germline V gives CDR1 GTSNPN, CDR2 SVGIG (reference sequence). CDR3: CAWRADSYNSPLHF. The CDR3 DNA sequence: TGTGCCTGGAGGGCCGACAGCTATAATTCCCCCCTCCACTTT.